The source of this TCR beta chain is a study of T cell responses to AZD1222 COVID-19 vaccine. Study background: Investigators merged groups given second doses at roughly 4 or roughly 12 weeks. Findings of the study overall: Compared with day 0, the breadth and depth of the Spike-specific TCR repertoire rose significantly after two doses of AZD1222. Clonal diversity may have been underestimated in mostly white British donors.

Germline-derived CDR1 and CDR2 are MNHEY and SMNVEV (reference sequence). Trimming took 7 bases from V and 5 from J; bases not matched to a gene: 10. This CDR3 contains 15 residues. To note about this clone: The antigen is unknown.

Libraries were prepared by immunoSEQ multiplex PCR; TCRdb keeps only in-frame clonotypes and omits some of them. This table holds fewer than 110,000 clones, around 91% found once. The source of this sequence is an adult in good health. The chain is built from TRBV27 and TRBJ2-1, with 8 bases matching TRBD2. The sample was peripheral blood, taken on day 0 of AZD1222 vaccination. The DNA of the CDR3 is TGTGCCAGCACCACGAGCGGGGGACCCCACAATGAGCAGTTCTTC. This gives the protein CASTTSGGPHNEQFF.